The clone carrying this T cell receptor (beta chain) was detected only a few times. The target antigen is unknown. The sample is drawn from a study of cytomegalovirus exposure and HLA in healthy donors. With 60 Vbeta and 13 Jbeta primers, the PCR was carried out. Study processing details: A follow-up analysis tallied tens of millions of unique TCR beta chains, roughly 11 million shared. TCRdb's table, derived via immunoSEQ multiplex PCR, lists solely in-frame clones and lacks some. V, J and clone size were drawn from that table, and D and trimming were deduced from the DNA. The repertoire consists of roughly 170,000 clones, with approximately 71% occurring once and the leading ten covering approximately 1.5%. Findings of the study overall: Listed as cytomegalovirus-associated were roughly 180 TCR beta chains.

Every donor was a healthy person donating bone marrow. V shed 7 bases and J shed 1 base, with 13 bases lying between them. Germline CDR1 and CDR2: SQVTM and ANQGSEA. CDR3 length: 13 residues. This receptor was identified in a girl aged 5-17 years in good health and CMV-seronegative. The sequenced material came from PBMCs. The chain uses TRBV29-1 and TRBJ1-1; D remains unclear. CDR3 amino acids: CSAVGRGNTEAFF. DNA for the CDR3: TGCAGCGCCGTCGGGAGAGGGAACACTGAAGCTTTCTTT. Variable domain in full (rest from reference TRBV29-1 and TRBJ1-1): SAVISQKPSRDICQRGTSLTIQCQVDSQVTMMFWYRQQPGQSLTLIATANQGSEATYESGFVIDKFPISRPNLTFSTLTVSNMSPEDSSIYLCSAVGRGNTEAFFGQGTRLTVV.